This T cell receptor (beta chain) was sequenced during a study of tumor-infiltrating lymphocytes in primary liver carcinoma. Study context: The patients included men and women who were aged 30 to 69 years. The yield of productive TCRbeta reads per sample was roughly 3.65 to 7.13 million and was similar across tissue types. Notes on the study in general: Because the samples were bulk unsorted, the study did not compare CD4+ and CD8+ repertoires.

Germline values: CDR1 SGHAT, CDR2 FQNNGV. The CDR3 loop spans 14 amino acids. The ends were cut back, 5 bases at V and 4 bases at J, with 14 bases in the middle. They got blood RNA out of unsorted whole blood and also pulled out germline DNA. Before the surgical procedure, approximately 4 milliliters of peripheral blood were collected. This clonotype is termed medium-sized. Its antigen is still unknown. Researchers generated TCR beta cDNA from about 500 ng of total RNA, relying on a constant-region primer. Libraries for TCR beta were built through three nested multiplex PCR rounds, which together made up a slightly modified ARM-PCR procedure. The first two PCR rounds used TRBV1-TRBV30 primers with a Cbeta primer, roughly 10 cycles each. TCRdb independently ran MiXCR on the multiplex PCR reads; one entry per CDR3 protein. This table holds fewer than 350,000 distinct CDR3 sequences, 60% to 80% found once.

J is TRBJ2-5 and V is TRBV11-2; D possibly matches TRBD1 or TRBD2 (5 bases each). Material for sequencing was peripheral blood. The receptor comes from a man in his forties with primary liver carcinoma and hepatitis B virus infection. The DNA of the CDR3 is TGTGCCAGCAGCCCGGGACCCGATCGAGAGACCCAGTACTTC. Translation: CASSPGPDRETQYF. Full variable domain (remainder filled in from reference TRBV11-2 and TRBJ2-5): EAGVAQSPRYKIIEKRQSVAFWCNPISGHATLYWYQQILGQGPKLLIQFQNNGVVDDSQLPKDRFSAERLKGVDSTLKIQPAKLEDSAVYLCASSPGPDRETQYFGPGTRLLVL.